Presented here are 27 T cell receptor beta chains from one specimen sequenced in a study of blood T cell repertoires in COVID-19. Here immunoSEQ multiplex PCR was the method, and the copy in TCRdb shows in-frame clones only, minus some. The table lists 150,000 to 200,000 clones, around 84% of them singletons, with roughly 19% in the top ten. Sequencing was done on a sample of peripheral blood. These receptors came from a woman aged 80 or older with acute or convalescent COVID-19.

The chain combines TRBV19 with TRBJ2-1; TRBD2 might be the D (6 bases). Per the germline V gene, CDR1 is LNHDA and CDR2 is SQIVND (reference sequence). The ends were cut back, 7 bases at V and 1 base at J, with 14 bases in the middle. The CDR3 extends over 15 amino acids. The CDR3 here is CASTEGIGSYNEQFF. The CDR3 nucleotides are TGTGCCAGTACGGAGGGTATCGGGTCCTACAATGAGCAGTTCTTC.

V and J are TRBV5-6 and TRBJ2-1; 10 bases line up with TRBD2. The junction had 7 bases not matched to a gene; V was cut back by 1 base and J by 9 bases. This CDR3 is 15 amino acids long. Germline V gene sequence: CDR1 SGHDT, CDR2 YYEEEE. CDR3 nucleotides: TGTGCCAGCAGCTTGCCTAGCGGGAGCTTAAGTGAGCAGTTCTTC. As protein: CASSLPSGSLSEQFF.

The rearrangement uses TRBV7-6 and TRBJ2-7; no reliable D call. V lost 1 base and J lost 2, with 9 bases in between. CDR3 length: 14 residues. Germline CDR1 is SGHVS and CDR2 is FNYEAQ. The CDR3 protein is CASSLVPGPYEQYF. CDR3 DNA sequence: TGTGCCAGCAGCTTAGTCCCGGGTCCCTACGAGCAGTACTTC. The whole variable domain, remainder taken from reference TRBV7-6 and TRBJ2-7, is GAGVSQSPRYKVTKRGQDVALRCDPISGHVSLYWYRQALGQGPEFLTYFNYEAQQDKSGLPNDRFSAERPEGSISTLTIQRTEQRDSAMYRCASSLVPGPYEQYFGPGTRLTVT.

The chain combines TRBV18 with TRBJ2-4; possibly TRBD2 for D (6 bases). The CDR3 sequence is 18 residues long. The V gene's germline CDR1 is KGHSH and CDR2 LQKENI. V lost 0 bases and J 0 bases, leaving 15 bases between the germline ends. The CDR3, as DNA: TGTGCCAGCTCACCACCGATCGGTCAGGGAGGAGCCAAAAACATTCAGTACTTC. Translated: CASSPPIGQGGAKNIQYF.

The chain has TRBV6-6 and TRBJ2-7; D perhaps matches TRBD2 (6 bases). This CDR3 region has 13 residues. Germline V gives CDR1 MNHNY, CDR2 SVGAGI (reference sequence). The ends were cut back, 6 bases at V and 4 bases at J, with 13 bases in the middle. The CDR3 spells CASSSTGEYEQYF. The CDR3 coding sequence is TGTGCCAGCAGCTCCACGGGAGAATACGAGCAGTACTTC.

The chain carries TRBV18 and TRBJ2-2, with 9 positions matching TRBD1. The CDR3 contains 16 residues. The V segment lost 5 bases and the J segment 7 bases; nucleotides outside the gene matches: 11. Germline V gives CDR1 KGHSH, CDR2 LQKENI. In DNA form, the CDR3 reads TGTGCCAGCTCAGCTCTCGGGACAGGGATTGGCGGGGAGCTGTTTTTT. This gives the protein CASSALGTGIGGELFF. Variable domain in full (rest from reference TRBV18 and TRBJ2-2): NAGVMQNPRHLVRRRGQEARLRCSPMKGHSHVYWYRQLPEEGLKFMVYLQKENIIDESGMPKERFSAEFPKEGPSILRIQQVVRGDSAAYFCASSALGTGIGGELFFGEGSRLTVL.

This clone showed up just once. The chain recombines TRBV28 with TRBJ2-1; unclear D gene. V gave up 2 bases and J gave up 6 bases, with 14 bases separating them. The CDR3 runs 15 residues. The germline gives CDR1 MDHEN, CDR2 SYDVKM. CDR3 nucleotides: TGTGCCAGCAGTTTAGCACAAAGCGCTTTCAATGAGCAGTTCTTC. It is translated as CASSLAQSAFNEQFF.

CDR3 coding DNA: TGTGCCAGCAGCCCCGGGGGAGGGGGAGGTGAGCCCCAGCATTTT. Its translation is CASSPGGGGGEPQHF. The chain has TRBV3-1 (or the pseudogene TRBV3-2) and TRBJ1-5; TRBD1 is a possible D gene (6 bases). Trimming stripped 4 bases from V and 8 bases from J, with 18 bases between. This CDR3 has 15 amino acids. Germline V CDR1 and CDR2: LGHDT, YNNKEL (reference sequence).

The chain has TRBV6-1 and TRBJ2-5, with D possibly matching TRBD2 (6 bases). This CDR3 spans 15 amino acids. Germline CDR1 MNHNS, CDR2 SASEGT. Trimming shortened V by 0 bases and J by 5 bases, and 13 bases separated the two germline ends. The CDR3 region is CASSEALGGSETQYF. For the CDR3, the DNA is TGTGCCAGCAGTGAAGCGCTTGGAGGGTCCGAGACCCAGTACTTC.

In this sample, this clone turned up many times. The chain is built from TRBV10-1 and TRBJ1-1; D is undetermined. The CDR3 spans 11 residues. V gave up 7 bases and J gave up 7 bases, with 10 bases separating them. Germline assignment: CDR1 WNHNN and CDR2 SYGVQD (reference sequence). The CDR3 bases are TGCGCCAGCATGTATAGCGGTGAAGCTTTCTTT. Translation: CASMYSGEAFF.

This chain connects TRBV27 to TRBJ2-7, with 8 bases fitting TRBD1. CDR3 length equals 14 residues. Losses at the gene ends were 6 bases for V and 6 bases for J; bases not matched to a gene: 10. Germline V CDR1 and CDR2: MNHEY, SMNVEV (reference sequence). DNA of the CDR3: TGTGCCAGCAGCACAGGGGGGACACTCACCGAGCAGTACTTC. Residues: CASSTGGTLTEQYF.

The CDR3: CASRETSGGIGELFF. The CDR3, as DNA: TGTGCCAGTAGAGAGACTAGCGGGGGAATCGGGGAGCTGTTTTTT. The chain has TRBV19 and TRBJ2-2; 12 bases align to TRBD2. The CDR3 is made up of 15 amino acids. J lost 7 bases, V lost 6 bases, and 6 bases had no gene match. Germline lookup yields CDR1 LNHDA and CDR2 SQIVND (reference sequence).

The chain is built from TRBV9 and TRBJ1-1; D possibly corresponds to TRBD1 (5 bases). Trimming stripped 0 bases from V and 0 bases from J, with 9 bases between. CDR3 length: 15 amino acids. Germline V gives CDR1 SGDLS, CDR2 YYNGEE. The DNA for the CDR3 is TGTGCCAGCAGCGTAGGCGACAGTCTGAACACTGAAGCTTTCTTT. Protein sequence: CASSVGDSLNTEAFF.

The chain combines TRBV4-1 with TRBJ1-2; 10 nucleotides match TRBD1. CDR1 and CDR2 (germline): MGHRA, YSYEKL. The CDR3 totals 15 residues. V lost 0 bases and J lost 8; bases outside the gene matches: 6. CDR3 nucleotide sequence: TGCGCCAGCAGCCAAGATGCCGGACAGGGGGGCGGCTACACCTTC. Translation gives CASSQDAGQGGGYTF.

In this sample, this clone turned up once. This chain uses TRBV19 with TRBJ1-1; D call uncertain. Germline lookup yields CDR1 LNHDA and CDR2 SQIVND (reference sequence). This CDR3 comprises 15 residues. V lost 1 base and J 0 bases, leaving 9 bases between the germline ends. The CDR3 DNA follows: TGTGCCAGTAGTATAGTCGCCGGGTTGAACACTGAAGCTTTCTTT. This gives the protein CASSIVAGLNTEAFF.

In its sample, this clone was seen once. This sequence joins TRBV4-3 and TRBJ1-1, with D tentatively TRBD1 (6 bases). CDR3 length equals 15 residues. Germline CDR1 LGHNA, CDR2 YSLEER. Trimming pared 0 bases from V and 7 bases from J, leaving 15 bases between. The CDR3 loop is CASSQELSGAIEAFF. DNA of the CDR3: TGCGCCAGCAGCCAAGAGTTGTCAGGGGCGATTGAAGCTTTCTTT.

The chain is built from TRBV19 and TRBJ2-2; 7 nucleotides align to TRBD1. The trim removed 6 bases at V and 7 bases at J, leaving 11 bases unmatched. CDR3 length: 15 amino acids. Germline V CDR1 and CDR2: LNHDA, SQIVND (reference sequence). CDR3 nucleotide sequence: TGTGCCAGTAGGGTAGGCAGGGGGTCAATCGGGGAGCTGTTTTTT. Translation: CASRVGRGSIGELFF. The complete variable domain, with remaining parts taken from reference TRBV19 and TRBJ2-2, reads DGGITQSPKYLFRKEGQNVTLSCEQNLNHDAMYWYRQDPGQGLRLIYYSQIVNDFQKGDIAEGYSVSREKKESFPLTVTSAQKNPTAFYLCASRVGRGSIGELFFGEGSRLTVL.

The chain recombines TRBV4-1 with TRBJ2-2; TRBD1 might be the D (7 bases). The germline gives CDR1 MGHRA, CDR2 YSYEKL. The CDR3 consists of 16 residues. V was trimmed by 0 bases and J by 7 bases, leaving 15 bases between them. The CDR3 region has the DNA TGCGCCAGCAGCCAAGATTTTGGAGGGGGCGGCGGGGAGCTGTTTTTT. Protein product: CASSQDFGGGGGELFF.

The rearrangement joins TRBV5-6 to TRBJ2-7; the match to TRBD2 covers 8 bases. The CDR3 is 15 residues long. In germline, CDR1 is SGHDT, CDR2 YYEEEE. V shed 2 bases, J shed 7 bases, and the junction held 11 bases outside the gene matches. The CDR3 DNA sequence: TGTGCCAGCAGCTTTACGGGACTAGGGGTAGGGGAGCAGTACTTC. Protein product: CASSFTGLGVGEQYF.

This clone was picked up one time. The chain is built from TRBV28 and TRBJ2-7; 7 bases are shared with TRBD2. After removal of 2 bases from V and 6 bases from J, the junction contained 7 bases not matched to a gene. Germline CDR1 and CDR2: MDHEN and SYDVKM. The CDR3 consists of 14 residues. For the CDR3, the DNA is TGTGCCAGCAGTTTACGGGGAGGGCTAGGCGAGCAGTACTTC. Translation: CASSLRGGLGEQYF.

DNA of the CDR3: TGTGCCAGCAGCGTAGCCGTCACTCAAACCTATGGCTACACCTTC. It is translated as CASSVAVTQTYGYTF. The rearrangement uses TRBV9 and TRBJ1-2, with D hard to call. Trimming shortened V by 0 bases and J by 4 bases, and 13 bases separated the two germline ends. The CDR3 is made up of 15 amino acids. Germline CDR1 SGDLS, CDR2 YYNGEE. The variable domain in full, completed from reference TRBV9 and TRBJ1-2, reads DSGVTQTPKHLITATGQRVTLRCSPRSGDLSVYWYQQSLDQGLQFLIQYYNGEERAKGNILERFSAQQFPDLHSELNLSSLELGDSALYFCASSVAVTQTYGYTFGSGTRLTVV.

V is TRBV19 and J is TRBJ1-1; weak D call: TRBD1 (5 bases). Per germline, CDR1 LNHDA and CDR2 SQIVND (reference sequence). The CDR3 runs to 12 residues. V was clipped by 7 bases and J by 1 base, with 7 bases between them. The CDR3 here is CASNTGNTEAFF. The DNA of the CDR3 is TGTGCCAGTAATACAGGGAACACTGAAGCTTTCTTT.

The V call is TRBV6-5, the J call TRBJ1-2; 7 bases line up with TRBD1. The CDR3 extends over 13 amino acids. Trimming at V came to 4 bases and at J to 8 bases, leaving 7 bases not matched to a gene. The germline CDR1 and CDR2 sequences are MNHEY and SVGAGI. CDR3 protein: CASSSPGGLGYTF. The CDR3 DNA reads TGTGCCAGCAGTTCCCCAGGGGGTTTGGGCTACACCTTC.

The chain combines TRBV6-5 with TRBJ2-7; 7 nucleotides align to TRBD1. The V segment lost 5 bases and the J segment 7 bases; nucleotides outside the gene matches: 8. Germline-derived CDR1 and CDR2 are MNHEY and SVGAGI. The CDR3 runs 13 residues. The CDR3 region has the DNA TGTGCCAGCAGTCAGGACAGGCTCTTGGAGCAGTACTTC. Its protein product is CASSQDRLLEQYF.

CDR3 in amino acids: CASSLSGGKYEQYF. Written as DNA, the CDR3 is TGTGCCAGCAGCCTTAGCGGGGGGAAGTACGAGCAGTACTTC. The chain recombines TRBV7-2 with TRBJ2-7, with 10 bases that match TRBD2. In germline, CDR1 is SGHTA, CDR2 FQGNSA. There are 14 residues in the CDR3. The V and J ends lost 5 bases and 4 bases, in that order; junction bases with no gene match: 5.

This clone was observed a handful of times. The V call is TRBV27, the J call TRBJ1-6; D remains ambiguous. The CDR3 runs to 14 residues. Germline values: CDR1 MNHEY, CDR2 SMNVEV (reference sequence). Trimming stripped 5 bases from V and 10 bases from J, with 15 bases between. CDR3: CASSPEGALSPLHF. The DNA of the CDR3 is TGTGCCAGCAGTCCCGAGGGAGCCCTATCACCCCTCCACTTT.

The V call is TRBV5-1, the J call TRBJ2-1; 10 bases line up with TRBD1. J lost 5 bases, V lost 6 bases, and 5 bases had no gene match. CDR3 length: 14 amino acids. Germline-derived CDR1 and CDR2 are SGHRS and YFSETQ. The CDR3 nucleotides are TGCGCCAGCAACTCCGGGACAGGGGACAATGAGCAGTTCTTC. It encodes CASNSGTGDNEQFF.